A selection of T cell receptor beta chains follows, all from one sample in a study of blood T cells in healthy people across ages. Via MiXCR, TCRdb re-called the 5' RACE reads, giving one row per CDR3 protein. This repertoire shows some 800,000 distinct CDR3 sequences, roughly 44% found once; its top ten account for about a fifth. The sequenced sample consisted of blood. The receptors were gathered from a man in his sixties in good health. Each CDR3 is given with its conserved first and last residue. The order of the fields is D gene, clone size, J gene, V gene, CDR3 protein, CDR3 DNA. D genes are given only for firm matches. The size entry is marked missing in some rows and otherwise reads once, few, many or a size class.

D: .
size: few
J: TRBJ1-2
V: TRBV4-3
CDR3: CASSQTGSGNYGYTF
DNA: TGCGCCAGCAGCCAAACAGGGTCGGGGAACTATGGCTACACCTTC

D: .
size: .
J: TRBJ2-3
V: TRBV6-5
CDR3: CASSYSSGRTDTQYF
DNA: TGTGCCAGCAGTTATTCGAGCGGCCGCACAGATACGCAGTATTTT

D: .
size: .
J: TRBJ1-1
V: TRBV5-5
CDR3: CASSKTGTANTEAFF
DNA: TGTGCCAGCAGCAAGACTGGGACCGCGAACACTGAAGCTTTCTTT

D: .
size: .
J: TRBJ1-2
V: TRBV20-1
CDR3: CSARMGLYGYTF
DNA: TGCAGTGCTAGAATGGGGCTCTATGGCTACACCTTC

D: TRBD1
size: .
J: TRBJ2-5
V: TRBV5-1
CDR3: CASSLNSIRQGRHEQYF
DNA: TGCGCCAGCAGCCTTAACTCAATCCGACAGGGCAGGCATGAGCAGTACTTC

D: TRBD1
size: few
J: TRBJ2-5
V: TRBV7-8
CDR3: CASSSTGKVETQYF
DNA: TGTGCCAGCAGCTCGACAGGGAAAGTGGAGACCCAGTACTTC

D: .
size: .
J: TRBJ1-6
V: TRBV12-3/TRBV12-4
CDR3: CASGAGGVNSPLHF
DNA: TGTGCCAGCGGAGCGGGAGGAGTCAATTCACCCCTCCACTTT

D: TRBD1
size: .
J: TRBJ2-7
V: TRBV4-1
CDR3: CASSQGQGVTYEQYF
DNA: TGCGCCAGCAGCCAAGGACAGGGAGTTACCTACGAGCAGTACTTC

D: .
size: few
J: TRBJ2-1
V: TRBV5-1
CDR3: CASSIPTGTTYNEQFF
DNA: TGCGCCAGCAGCATACCAACAGGGACTACCTACAATGAGCAGTTCTTC

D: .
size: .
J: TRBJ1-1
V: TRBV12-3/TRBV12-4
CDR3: CASTMGHQNTEAFF
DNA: TGTGCCAGCACCATGGGGCACCAGAACACTGAAGCTTTCTTT

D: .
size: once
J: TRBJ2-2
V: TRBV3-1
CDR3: CASSQGEGSGELFF
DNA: TGTGCCAGCAGCCAAGGCGAGGGCTCCGGGGAGCTGTTTTTT

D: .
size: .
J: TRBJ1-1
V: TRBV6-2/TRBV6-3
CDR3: CASSYPGLYEAFF
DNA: TGTGCCAGCAGTTACCCCGGACTCTATGAAGCTTTCTTT

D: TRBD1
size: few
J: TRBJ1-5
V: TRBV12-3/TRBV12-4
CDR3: CASSSYRGQPQHF
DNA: TGTGCCAGCAGTTCGTACAGGGGTCAGCCCCAGCATTTT

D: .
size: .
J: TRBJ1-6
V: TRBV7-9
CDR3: CASSLASYNSPLHF
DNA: TGTGCCAGCAGCTTAGCTTCCTATAATTCACCCCTCCACTTT

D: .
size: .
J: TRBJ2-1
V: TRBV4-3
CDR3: CASSQGQGGTYNEQFF
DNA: TGCGCCAGCAGCCAAGGACAGGGAGGTACCTACAATGAGCAGTTCTTC

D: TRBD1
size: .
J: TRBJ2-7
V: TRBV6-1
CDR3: CASSEAVLPGQGAYEQYF
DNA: TGTGCCAGCAGTGAAGCGGTCCTTCCGGGACAGGGGGCCTACGAGCAGTACTTC

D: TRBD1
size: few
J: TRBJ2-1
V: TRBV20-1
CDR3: CSAPDRGSSYNEQFF
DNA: TGCAGTGCTCCCGACAGGGGGAGCTCCTACAATGAGCAGTTCTTC

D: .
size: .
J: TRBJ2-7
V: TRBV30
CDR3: CAWSVVGQAEQYF
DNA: TGTGCCTGGAGTGTTGTCGGACAAGCCGAGCAGTACTTC

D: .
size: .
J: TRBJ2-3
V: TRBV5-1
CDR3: CASSLAGVSTDTQYF
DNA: TGCGCCAGCAGCTTGGCGGGGGTTAGCACAGATACGCAGTATTTT

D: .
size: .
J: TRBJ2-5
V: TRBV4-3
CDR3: CASSRIRGGMETQYF
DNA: TGCGCCAGCAGCCGAATCAGAGGGGGGATGGAGACCCAGTACTTC

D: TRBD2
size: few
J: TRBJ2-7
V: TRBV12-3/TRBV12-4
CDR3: CASSLGTGGKHEQYF
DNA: TGTGCCAGCAGCCTAGGGACGGGAGGGAAGCACGAGCAGTACTTC

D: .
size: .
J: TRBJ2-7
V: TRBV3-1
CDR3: CASSGGPTNTYEQYF
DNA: TGTGCCAGCAGCGGAGGACCCACCAATACCTACGAGCAGTACTTC

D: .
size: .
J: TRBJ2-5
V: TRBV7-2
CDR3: CASSKGMSAKKGETQYF
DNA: TGTGCCAGCAGCAAGGGGATGAGCGCCAAAAAAGGAGAGACCCAGTACTTC

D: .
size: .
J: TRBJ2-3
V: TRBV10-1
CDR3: CASSESRTDTQYF
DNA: TGCGCCAGCAGTGAGTCGAGAACCGATACGCAGTATTTT

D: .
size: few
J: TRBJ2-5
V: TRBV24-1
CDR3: CATSDLGQETQYF
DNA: TGTGCCACCAGTGATTTGGGACAAGAGACCCAGTACTTC

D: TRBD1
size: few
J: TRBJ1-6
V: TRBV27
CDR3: CASSPLGQRNSPLHF
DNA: TGTGCCAGCAGTCCATTGGGACAGAGAAATTCACCCCTCCACTTT

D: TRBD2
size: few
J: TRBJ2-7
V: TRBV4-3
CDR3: CASSQGSYGGLAGLPYEQYF
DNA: TGCGCCAGCAGCCAAGGAAGTTATGGCGGACTAGCGGGACTGCCCTACGAGCAGTACTTC

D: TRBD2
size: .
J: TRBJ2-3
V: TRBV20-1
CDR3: CSARVRLAGGTGTQYF
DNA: TGCAGTGCTAGAGTAAGACTAGCGGGGGGGACAGGTACGCAGTATTTT

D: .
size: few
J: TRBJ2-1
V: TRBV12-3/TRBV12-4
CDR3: CASSLKRSDEQFF
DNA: TGTGCCAGCAGTTTAAAGCGCTCGGATGAGCAGTTCTTC

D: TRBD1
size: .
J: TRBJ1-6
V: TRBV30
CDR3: CAWRTGGASPLHF
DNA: TGTGCCTGGAGGACAGGGGGCGCGTCACCCCTCCACTTT

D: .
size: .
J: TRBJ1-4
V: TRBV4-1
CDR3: CASSHRRGEKLFF
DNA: TGCGCCAGCAGCCATCGCAGGGGAGAGAAACTGTTTTTT

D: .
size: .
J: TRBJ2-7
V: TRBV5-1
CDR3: CASGPGGETYEQYF
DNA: TGCGCCAGCGGCCCAGGCGGGGAGACCTACGAGCAGTACTTC